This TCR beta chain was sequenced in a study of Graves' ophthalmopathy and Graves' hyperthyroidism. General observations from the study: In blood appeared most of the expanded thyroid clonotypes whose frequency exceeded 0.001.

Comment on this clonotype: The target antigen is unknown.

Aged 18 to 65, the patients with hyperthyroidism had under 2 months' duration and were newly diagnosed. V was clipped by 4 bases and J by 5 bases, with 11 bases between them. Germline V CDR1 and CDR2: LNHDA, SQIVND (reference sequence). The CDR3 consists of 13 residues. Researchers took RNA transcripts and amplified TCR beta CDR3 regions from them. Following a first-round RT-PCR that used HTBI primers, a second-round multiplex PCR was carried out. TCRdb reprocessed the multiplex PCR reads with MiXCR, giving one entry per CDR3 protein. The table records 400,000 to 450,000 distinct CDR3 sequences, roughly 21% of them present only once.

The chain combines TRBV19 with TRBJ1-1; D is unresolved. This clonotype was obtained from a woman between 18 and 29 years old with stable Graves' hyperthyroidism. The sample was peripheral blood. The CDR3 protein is CASSTLIGTEAFF. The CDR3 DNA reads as TGTGCCAGTAGTACTCTCATCGGTACTGAAGCTTTCTTT.